The present T cell receptor beta chain was sequenced within a study of Graves' ophthalmopathy and Graves' hyperthyroidism. This clonotype was recorded many times. The antigen is undetermined. Per the germline V gene, CDR1 is LNHDA and CDR2 is SQIVND (reference sequence). V shed 4 bases and J shed 0 bases, with 8 bases lying between them. The CDR3 is 14 residues long. Notes on the study in general: Forecasting of ophthalmopathy progression by the model achieved approximately 70% sensitivity and around 72% specificity. Blood contained most expanded thyroid clonotypes exceeding 0.001 frequency.

Scientists amplified the TCR beta CDR3 regions from RNA transcripts. First-round RT-PCR employed HTBI primers, with a second-round multiplex PCR after it. TCRdb used MiXCR to reprocess the multiplex PCR reads, holding one entry per CDR3 protein. The data show hundreds of thousands of distinct CDR3 sequences, approximately 15% seen once. Hyperthyroidism is called stable when no ophthalmopathy develops within 18 months of follow-up. Clinical symptoms, serum thyroxine, TRAb, thyroid ultrasound and orbital computed tomography determined diagnosis. The rearrangement joins TRBV19 to TRBJ2-3, with D tentatively TRBD1 (6 bases). The TCR was taken from a woman between 18 and 30 years old with stable Graves' hyperthyroidism. Sequencing used peripheral blood. The CDR3 DNA is TGTGCCAGTAGTACCGGACAGAGCACAGATACGCAGTATTTT. The encoded protein is CASSTGQSTDTQYF.